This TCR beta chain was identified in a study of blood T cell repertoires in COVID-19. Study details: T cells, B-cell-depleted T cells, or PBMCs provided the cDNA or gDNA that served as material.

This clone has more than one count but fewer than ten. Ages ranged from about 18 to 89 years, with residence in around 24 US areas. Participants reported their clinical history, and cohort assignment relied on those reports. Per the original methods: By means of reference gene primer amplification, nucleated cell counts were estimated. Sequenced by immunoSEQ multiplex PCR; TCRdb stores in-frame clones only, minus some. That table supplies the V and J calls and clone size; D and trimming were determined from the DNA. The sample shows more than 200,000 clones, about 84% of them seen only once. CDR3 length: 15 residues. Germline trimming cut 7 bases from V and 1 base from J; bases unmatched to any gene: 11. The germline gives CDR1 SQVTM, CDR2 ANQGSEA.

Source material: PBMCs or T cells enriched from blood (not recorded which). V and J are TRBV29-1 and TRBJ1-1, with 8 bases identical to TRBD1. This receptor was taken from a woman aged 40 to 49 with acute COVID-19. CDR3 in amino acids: CSALKDRVPNTEAFF. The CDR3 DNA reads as TGCAGCGCCCTTAAGGACAGGGTCCCGAACACTGAAGCTTTCTTT.